The rows below give T cell receptor beta chains drawn from one sample of a study of blood T cell repertoires in COVID-19. TCRdb keeps only in-frame clones here, not all; method: immunoSEQ multiplex PCR. The table has 350,000 to 450,000 clones, roughly 88% seen once. Sequencing was carried out using PBMCs or T cells enriched from blood (not recorded which). Receptors were obtained from a woman aged 18 to 35 who had been exposed to COVID-19. The CDR3 runs from the conserved cysteine through the conserved F or W. A D gene is named only where the DNA matches it firmly. Some rows mark clone size as missing; the rest say once, few, many or name a class of expanded clone.

V gene,D gene,J gene,clone size,CDR3 protein,CDR3 DNA
TRBV11-2,TRBD2,TRBJ2-1,-,CASSLDRVSGNEQFF,TGTGCCAGCAGCTTAGATCGGGTTAGCGGGAATGAGCAGTTCTTC
TRBV7-2,-,TRBJ1-1,-,CASSSDRVTEAFF,TGTGCCAGCAGCTCCGACAGAGTCACTGAAGCTTTCTTT
TRBV2,TRBD1,TRBJ1-5,-,CASSGQGVEQPQHF,TGTGCCAGCAGTGGCCAGGGGGTAGAGCAGCCCCAGCATTTT
TRBV27,-,TRBJ1-4,-,CASSPTQLRTEKLFF,TGTGCCAGCAGTCCGACTCAGCTAAGAACTGAAAAACTGTTTTTT
TRBV28,-,TRBJ2-7,-,CASSLFDRIVYEQYF,TGTGCCAGCAGTTTATTTGACAGGATTGTCTACGAGCAGTACTTC
TRBV7-2,TRBD2,TRBJ2-2,-,CASSLIVLAGPNTGELFF,TGTGCCAGCAGCTTAATCGTACTAGCGGGACCGAACACCGGGGAGCTGTTTTTT
TRBV15,TRBD2,TRBJ2-7,many,CATSRDEGLAGISYEQYF,TGTGCCACCAGCAGAGATGAGGGACTAGCGGGGATATCCTACGAGCAGTACTTC
TRBV7-2,-,TRBJ2-3,-,CASSRGGTDTQYF,TGTGCCAGCAGCAGGGGCGGCACAGATACGCAGTATTTT
TRBV29-1,TRBD2,TRBJ2-7,few,CSVRTSGYYEQYF,TGCAGCGTACGGACTAGCGGCTACTACGAGCAGTACTTC
TRBV27,-,TRBJ1-5,few,CASSSRDTSNQPQHF,TGTGCCAGCAGTTCCCGGGACACTAGCAATCAGCCCCAGCATTTT
TRBV3-1/TRBV3-2,TRBD2,TRBJ2-1,few,CASSQGTSWSSYNEQFF,TGTGCCAGCAGCCAAGGGACTAGCTGGAGCTCCTACAATGAGCAGTTCTTC
TRBV10-3,-,TRBJ1-5,-,CAKKSIHQPQHF,TGTGCCAAGAAGAGTATCCATCAGCCCCAGCATTTT
TRBV5-1,TRBD1,TRBJ1-1,-,CASSRDRVTEAFF,TGCGCCAGCAGCCGGGACAGGGTCACTGAAGCTTTCTTT
TRBV4-2,-,TRBJ2-2,-,CASSQDFNRNTGELFF,TGTGCCAGCAGCCAAGATTTTAACAGGAACACCGGGGAGCTGTTTTTT
TRBV19,TRBD2,TRBJ2-1,-,CASSGEGIGYNEQFF,TGTGCCAGTAGTGGGGAGGGTATTGGCTACAATGAGCAGTTCTTC
TRBV27,-,TRBJ2-2,-,CASSFLRTGELFF,TGTGCCAGCAGTTTCCTTCGTACCGGGGAGCTGTTTTTT
TRBV5-4,TRBD1,TRBJ1-5,-,CASSSGGGQGNQPQHF,TGTGCCAGCAGCTCGGGGGGTGGACAGGGTAATCAGCCCCAGCATTTT
TRBV21-1,-,TRBJ2-3,-,CASSKAEEGLRIDTQYF,TGTGCCAGCAGCAAAGCCGAGGAGGGACTCAGGATAGATACGCAGTATTTT
TRBV5-1,TRBD2,TRBJ2-7,-,CASSLGGTSSYEQYF,TGCGCCAGCAGCTTGGGCGGGACTAGCTCCTACGAGCAGTACTTC
TRBV7-2,TRBD2,TRBJ2-1,-,CASSSSSGSDEQFF,TGTGCCAGCAGCTCGTCTAGCGGGAGCGATGAGCAGTTCTTC
TRBV29-1,-,TRBJ1-1,-,CSVPGNTEAFF,TGCAGCGTCCCCGGGAACACTGAAGCTTTCTTT
TRBV29-1,-,TRBJ1-1,-,CSVDRQRTEAFF,TGCAGCGTTGATCGCCAGCGCACTGAAGCTTTCTTT
TRBV6-2/TRBV6-3,TRBD1,TRBJ1-2,-,CASSYSPGQGLSNYGYTF,TGTGCCAGCAGTTACTCGCCGGGACAGGGGTTATCAAACTATGGCTACACCTTC
TRBV5-4,-,TRBJ2-5,once,CASSRKKGVTETQYF,TGTGCCAGCAGCCGGAAGAAGGGGGTGACAGAGACCCAGTACTTC
TRBV5-1,-,TRBJ2-1,-,CASSFSADSYNEQFF,TGCGCCAGCAGCTTTTCAGCGGATTCCTACAATGAGCAGTTCTTC
TRBV4-1,-,TRBJ2-1,-,CASSQPGWNEQFF,TGCGCCAGCAGCCAACCCGGGTGGAATGAGCAGTTCTTC
TRBV4-3,TRBD1,TRBJ1-4,few,CASSQLDREVKLFF,TGCGCCAGCAGCCAACTGGACAGGGAGGTAAAACTGTTTTTT
TRBV14,-,TRBJ2-1,-,CASSQRSRVPLNEQFF,TGTGCCAGCAGCCAAAGATCCCGGGTGCCGCTCAATGAGCAGTTCTTC
TRBV5-1,TRBD1,TRBJ2-5,-,CASSFRDSSEGETQYF,TGCGCCAGCAGCTTCAGGGACAGCTCCGAGGGGGAGACCCAGTACTTC
TRBV7-8,-,TRBJ1-2,-,CASSLSGHYGYTF,TGTGCCAGCAGCTTATCAGGCCACTATGGCTACACCTTC
TRBV7-3,TRBD1,TRBJ2-7,once,CASSPEVDRVTYEQYF,TGTGCCAGCAGCCCCGAAGTGGACAGGGTAACCTACGAGCAGTACTTC
TRBV10-3,TRBD1,TRBJ2-7,-,CAISEDRGGYEQYF,TGTGCCATCAGTGAGGACAGGGGAGGCTACGAGCAGTACTTC
TRBV2,-,TRBJ2-7,-,CASSVETGSYEQYF,TGTGCCAGCAGTGTAGAGACAGGCTCCTACGAGCAGTACTTC
TRBV7-2,TRBD1,TRBJ2-7,-,CASSPGTVYEQYF,TGTGCCAGCAGCCCCGGGACAGTTTACGAGCAGTACTTC
TRBV9,-,TRBJ2-3,-,CASSPRGSDTQYF,TGTGCCAGCAGCCCCAGGGGTTCAGATACGCAGTATTTT
TRBV7-2,TRBD2,TRBJ2-7,-,CASSLPSGRGYGQYF,TGTGCCAGCAGCTTACCTAGCGGGAGGGGTTACGGGCAGTACTTC
TRBV28,-,TRBJ2-1,-,CASRDRDINPNEQFF,TGTGCCAGCAGGGACCGGGACATCAACCCTAATGAGCAGTTCTTC
TRBV4-1,-,TRBJ2-5,-,CASSQQVGAQTQYF,TGCGCCAGCAGCCAACAAGTTGGGGCCCAGACCCAGTACTTC
TRBV7-6,TRBD1,TRBJ2-7,-,CASSLEAGQGPYEQYF,TGTGCCAGCAGCTTAGAGGCGGGACAGGGGCCCTACGAGCAGTACTTC
TRBV7-8,-,TRBJ1-2,-,CASSARTATNYGYTF,TGTGCCAGCAGCGCTCGGACAGCCACAAACTATGGCTACACCTTC
TRBV5-1,-,TRBJ1-3,-,CASSLQEPGLLGNTIYF,TGCGCCAGCAGCTTGCAGGAGCCAGGGTTATTAGGAAACACCATATATTTT
TRBV4-2,-,TRBJ2-7,-,CASSQGREEQYF,TGTGCCAGCAGCCAAGGTCGCGAGGAGCAGTACTTC